The sequence of this TCR beta chain was determined in a study of blood T cell repertoires in COVID-19. Study-wide background: The United States, Italy and Spain were the sources of the acute and convalescent COVID-19 samples.

Trimming stripped 4 bases from V and 0 bases from J, with 12 bases between. The germline gives CDR1 SGHDN, CDR2 FVKESK. CDR3 length: 15 residues. All enrollees were about 18 to 89 years old and from around 25 US areas. Allocation to cohorts depended on clinical history reported by the participants. Original methodology: Reference gene primer amplification gave nucleated cell count estimates. Method: immunoSEQ multiplex PCR; TCRdb's copy keeps in-frame clones and lacks some. The DNA was the basis for D and trimming; V, J and clone size are from that table. The sample contains 150,000 to 200,000 clones, about 72% of which appear only once.

This chain uses TRBV14 with TRBJ2-5; D not resolved. Material: PBMCs or T cells enriched from blood (not recorded which). The receptor was isolated from a woman aged 45-65 years who had recovered from COVID-19. DNA of the CDR3: TGTGCCAGCAGCCCCTCAGGTACCTACCAAGAGACCCAGTACTTC. Translation gives CASSPSGTYQETQYF.